This note documents a single T cell receptor beta chain sequence. Its antigen remains unidentified. No qualities accompany the bases; no much larger clone lies one base away. Germline trimming amounts to 0 bases on V and 6 bases on J, with 12 as the count of junction bases outside the gene matches. The CDR3 has 18 amino acids, counting the end cysteine and phenylalanine. The CDR3 DNA has 54 bases and is translated from base 1. For CDR1 and CDR2, the germline V gene lists SGHDN and FVKESK. Library construction relied on 5' RACE. The sequencing machine was an Illumina HiSeq 2500. A second 7 to 11 cycle PCR used a sample-barcoded 5' primer and a J-beta primer mix. A template-switch 5' adaptor carrying 12 random nucleotides introduced a unique molecular identifier onto each TCR beta cDNA molecule. At least 2.5 million CDR3-containing paired-end reads were obtained from each sample. The Mint cDNA synthesis kit, primed by a TRBC-specific oligonucleotide, was used to synthesize first-strand cDNA from all RNA. After uracil-DNA glycosylase treatment, a first 18-cycle PCR used universal primers M1SS and BC2_uni_R on all cDNA. As for the original processing: Normalization of each sample was performed by random selection of 1 million high-quality reads, each carrying a distinct molecular identifier. Instead of being binned into consensus sequences, reads with shared molecular identifiers were discarded. CDR3 identification, clonotype clustering and error correction used MiTCR with a Q25 quality threshold and the strictest error-elimination algorithm. Lower-bound total TCR beta diversity was estimated with a nonparametric unseen species model using Euler transformation. The public sequencing data were trimmed at Q25 with fastp and processed into clonotypes with MiXCR by TCRdb, which kept only in-frame beta chains. Entries that share a CDR3 protein sequence are merged under the most common genes and DNA. These V and J calls originate from TCRdb's pipeline instead of the authors' own analysis. This sample holds roughly 2 million distinct CDR3 sequences; about 50% were observed only once. The ten biggest clones cover around 2.1% of the sample.

This sample is drawn from a study of blood T cells in healthy people across ages (dated by TCRdb to about 2015). In the study overall: In model experiments, template switching captured about one uniquely barcoded TCR beta cDNA molecule for every two T cells. To avoid experimental bias, donors of different ages were distributed randomly across sequencing lanes. The donors were divided into four age groups: young (average 16 years), middle-aged (roughly 40), aged (about 60) and long-lived (around 87). Using deep sequencing normalized with unique cDNA molecular identifiers, the study measured how TCR beta repertoire diversity changes with age. The study analyzed two additional independent replicas of 1 million unique cDNA reads from the same blood draw for two donors, one aged 18 to 30 and one aged 80 or older. What the research found in general, with its limitations: The CMV infection status of donors was not known, potentially confounding age-related changes in expanded clonotypes. Observed TCR beta diversity per million T cells fell roughly linearly with age, and a significant reduction was already apparent by age around 36. There was a strong correlation between observed TCR beta diversity and the percentage of naive T cells measured by flow cytometry. Because profiling used bulk unsorted PBMCs, naive and antigen-experienced compartments could not be compared conclusively. Estimates of total diversity based on one million sequenced T cells were considered lower bounds and underestimates. Compared with the aged group, the long-lived group had more naive CD4+ T cells, fewer expanded clones and increased TCR diversity, suggesting age selection.

Donors were a few dozen systemically healthy Caucasian individuals from Russia aged 6 to 90 years. Each donor gave around 9 milliliters of peripheral blood, collected into EDTA-treated Vacutainer tubes. PBMCs were isolated by Ficoll-Paque density-gradient centrifugation, with at least 7 million obtained per sample. Trizol reagent was used to extract total RNA from the PBMCs, yielding at least 6 micrograms per sample. Naive CD45RAhigh/CD27high T cell percentages were measured by flow cytometry on a PBMC aliquot from every donor. The rearranged segments are TRBV14 and TRBJ2-3, and TRBD2 aligns with 10 junction nucleotides. The sequence derives from a middle-aged woman in good health. Sequencing input: blood. This receptor carries the CDR3 CASSQDWIAGGSRDTQYF. The DNA reads TGTGCCAGCAGCCAAGATTGGATAGCGGGGGGATCGCGGGATACGCAGTATTTT.